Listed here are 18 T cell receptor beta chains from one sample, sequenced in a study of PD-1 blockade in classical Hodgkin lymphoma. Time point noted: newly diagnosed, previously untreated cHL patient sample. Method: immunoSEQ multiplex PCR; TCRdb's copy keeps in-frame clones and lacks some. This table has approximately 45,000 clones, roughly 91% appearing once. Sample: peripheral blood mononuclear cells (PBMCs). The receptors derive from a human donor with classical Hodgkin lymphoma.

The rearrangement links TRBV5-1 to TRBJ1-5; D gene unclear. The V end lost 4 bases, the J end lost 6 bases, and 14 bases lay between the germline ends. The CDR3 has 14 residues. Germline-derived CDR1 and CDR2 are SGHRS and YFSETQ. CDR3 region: CASSLDGRRQPQHF. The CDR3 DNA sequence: TGCGCCAGCAGCCTCGACGGGCGGCGTCAGCCCCAGCATTTT.

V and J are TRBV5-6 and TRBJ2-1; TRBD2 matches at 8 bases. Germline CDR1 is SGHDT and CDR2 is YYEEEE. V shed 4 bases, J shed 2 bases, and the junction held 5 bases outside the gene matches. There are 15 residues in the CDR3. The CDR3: CASSDSGKAYNEQFF. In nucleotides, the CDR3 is TGTGCCAGCAGCGATAGCGGGAAGGCCTACAATGAGCAGTTCTTC.

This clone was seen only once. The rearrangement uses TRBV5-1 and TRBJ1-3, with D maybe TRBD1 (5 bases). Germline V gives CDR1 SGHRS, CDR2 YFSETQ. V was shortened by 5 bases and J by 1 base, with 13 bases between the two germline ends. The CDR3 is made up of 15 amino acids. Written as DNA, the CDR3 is TGCGCCAGCAGATTAGACAGAGTGTCTGGAAACACCATATATTTT. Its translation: CASRLDRVSGNTIYF.

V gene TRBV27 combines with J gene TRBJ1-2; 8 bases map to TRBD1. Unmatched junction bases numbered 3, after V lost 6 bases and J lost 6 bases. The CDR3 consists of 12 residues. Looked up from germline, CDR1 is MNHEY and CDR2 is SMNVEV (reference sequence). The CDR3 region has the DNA TGTGCCAGCAGGGCGGACAGGGATGGCTACACCTTC. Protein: CASRADRDGYTF.

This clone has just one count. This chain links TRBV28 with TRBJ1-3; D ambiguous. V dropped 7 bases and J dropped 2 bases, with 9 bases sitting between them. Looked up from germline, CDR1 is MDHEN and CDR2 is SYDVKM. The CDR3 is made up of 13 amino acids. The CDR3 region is CASKLLTGNTIYF. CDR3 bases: TGTGCCAGCAAATTACTAACTGGAAACACCATATATTTT.

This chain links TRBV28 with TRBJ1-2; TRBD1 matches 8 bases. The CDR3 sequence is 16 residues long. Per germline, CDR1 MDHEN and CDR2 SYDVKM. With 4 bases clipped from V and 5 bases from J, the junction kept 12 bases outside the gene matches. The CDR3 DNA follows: TGTGCCAGCAGTTCCGACCCACAGGGGGGCGCATATGGCTACACCTTC. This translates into CASSSDPQGGAYGYTF.

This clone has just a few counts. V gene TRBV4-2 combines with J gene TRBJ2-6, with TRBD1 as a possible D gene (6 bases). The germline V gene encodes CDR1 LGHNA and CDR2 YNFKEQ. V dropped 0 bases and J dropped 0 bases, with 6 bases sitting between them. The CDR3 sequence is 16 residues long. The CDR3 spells CASSQEGGSGANVLTF. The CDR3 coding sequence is TGTGCCAGCAGCCAAGAAGGGGGCTCTGGGGCCAACGTCCTGACTTTC.

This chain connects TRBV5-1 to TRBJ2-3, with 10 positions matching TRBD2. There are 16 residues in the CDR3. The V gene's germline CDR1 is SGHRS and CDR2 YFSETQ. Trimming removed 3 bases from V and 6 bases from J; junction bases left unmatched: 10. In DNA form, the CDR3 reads TGCGCCAGCAGCTCCTCGGGAGCGGGAGGGGCCGATACGCAGTATTTT. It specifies CASSSSGAGGADTQYF.

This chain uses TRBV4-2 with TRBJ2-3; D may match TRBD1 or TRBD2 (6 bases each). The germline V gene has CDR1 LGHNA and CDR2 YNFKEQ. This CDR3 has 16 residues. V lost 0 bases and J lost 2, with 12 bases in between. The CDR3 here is CASSQEPRGHTDTQYF. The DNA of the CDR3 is TGTGCCAGCAGCCAAGAGCCTCGGGGGCACACAGATACGCAGTATTTT.

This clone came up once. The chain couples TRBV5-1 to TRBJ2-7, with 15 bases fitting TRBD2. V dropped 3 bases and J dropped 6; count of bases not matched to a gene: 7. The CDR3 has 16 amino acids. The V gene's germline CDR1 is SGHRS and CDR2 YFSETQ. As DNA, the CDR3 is TGCGCCAGCAGCTGGGGGGGACTAGCGGGAGGAACCGAGCAGTACTTC. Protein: CASSWGGLAGGTEQYF.

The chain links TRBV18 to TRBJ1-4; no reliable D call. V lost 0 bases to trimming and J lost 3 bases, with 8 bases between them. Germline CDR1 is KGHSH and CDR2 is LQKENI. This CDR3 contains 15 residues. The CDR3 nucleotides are TGTGCCAGCTCACCACCTCCAGGTGCTAATGAAAAACTGTTTTTT. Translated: CASSPPPGANEKLFF.

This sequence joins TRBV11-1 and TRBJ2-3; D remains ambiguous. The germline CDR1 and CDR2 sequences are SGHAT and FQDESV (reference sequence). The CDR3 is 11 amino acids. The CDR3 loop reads CAAGSTDTQYF. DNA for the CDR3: TGTGCGGCCGGGAGCACAGATACGCAGTATTTT. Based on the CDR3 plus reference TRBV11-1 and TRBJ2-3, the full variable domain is EAEVAQSPRYKITEKSQAVAFWCDPISGHATLYWYRQILGQGPELLVQFQDESVVDDSQLPKDRFSAERLKGVDSTLKIQPAELGDSAMYLCAAGSTDTQYFGPGTRLTVL.

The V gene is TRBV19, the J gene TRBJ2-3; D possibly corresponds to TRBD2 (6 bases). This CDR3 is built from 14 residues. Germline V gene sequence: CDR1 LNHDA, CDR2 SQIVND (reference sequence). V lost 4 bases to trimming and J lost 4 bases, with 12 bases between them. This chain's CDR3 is CASSTGLRADTQYF. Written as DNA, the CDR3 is TGTGCCAGTAGTACGGGACTTCGGGCAGATACGCAGTATTTT.

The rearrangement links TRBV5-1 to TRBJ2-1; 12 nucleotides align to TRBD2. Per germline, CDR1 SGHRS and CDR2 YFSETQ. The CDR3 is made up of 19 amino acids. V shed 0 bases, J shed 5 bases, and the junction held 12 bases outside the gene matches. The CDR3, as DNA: TGCGCCAGCAGCTTGGGACAGCCGGGACTAGCGGGCAACCACAATGAGCAGTTCTTC. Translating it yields CASSLGQPGLAGNHNEQFF.

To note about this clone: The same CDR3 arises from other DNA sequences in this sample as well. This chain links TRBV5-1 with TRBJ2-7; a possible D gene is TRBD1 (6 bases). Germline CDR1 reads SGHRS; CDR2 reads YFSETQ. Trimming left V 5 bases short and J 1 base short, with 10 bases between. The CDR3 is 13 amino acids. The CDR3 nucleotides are TGCGCCAGCAGACGACAGGAATCCTACGAGCAGTACTTC. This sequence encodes CASRRQESYEQYF.

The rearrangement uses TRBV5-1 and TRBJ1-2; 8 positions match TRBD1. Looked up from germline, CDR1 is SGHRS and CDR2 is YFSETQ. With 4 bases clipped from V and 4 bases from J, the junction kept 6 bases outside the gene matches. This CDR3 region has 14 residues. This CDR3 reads CASSLRQGTYGYTF. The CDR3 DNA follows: TGCGCCAGCAGCCTTAGACAGGGGACCTATGGCTACACCTTC.

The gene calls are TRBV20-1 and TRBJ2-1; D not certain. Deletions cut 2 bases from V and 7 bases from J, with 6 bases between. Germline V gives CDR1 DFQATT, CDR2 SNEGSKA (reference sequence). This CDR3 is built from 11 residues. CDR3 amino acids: CSARPTNEQFF. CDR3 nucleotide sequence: TGCAGTGCTAGACCCACTAATGAGCAGTTCTTC.

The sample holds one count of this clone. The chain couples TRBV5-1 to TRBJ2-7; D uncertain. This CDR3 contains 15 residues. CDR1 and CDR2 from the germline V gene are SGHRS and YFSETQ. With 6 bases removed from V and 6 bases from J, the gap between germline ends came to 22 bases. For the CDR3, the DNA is TGCGCCAGCACCCTGTCCCCGGACGAGAAACGCGAGCAGTACTTC. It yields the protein CASTLSPDEKREQYF.